Below, 20 T cell receptor beta chains from the same sample are listed, as sequenced in a study of glioma-infiltrating T cells after dendritic cell vaccination. The time point was: after dendritic cell vaccination, including at tumor progression/relapse. Some clones are missing from TCRdb's copy, which holds only in-frame ones; the method was immunoSEQ multiplex PCR. This table holds some 78,000 clones, 85% found once. This specimen consisted of blood, obtained after dendritic cell vaccination. The receptors here all came from a human donor with glioblastoma.

The rearrangement joins TRBV27 to TRBJ2-7; weak D call: TRBD1 (5 bases). Germline CDR1 reads MNHEY; CDR2 reads SMNVEV (reference sequence). V dropped 1 base and J dropped 6 bases, with 16 bases sitting between them. The length of the CDR3 is 15 residues. CDR3 in DNA: TGTGCCAGCAGTTTATACCAGGGTAGCCGCTTCGAGCAGTACTTC. The encoded protein is CASSLYQGSRFEQYF.

CDR3 protein: CASSLASSGDEQYF. The CDR3 DNA reads TGTGCCAGCAGCTTAGCGTCGTCAGGGGACGAGCAGTACTTC. The chain is built from TRBV7-9 and TRBJ2-7, with D possibly being TRBD1 (6 bases). The germline V and J ends were trimmed by 0 bases and 5 bases, with 11 bases remaining between them. The CDR3 spans 14 residues. Germline V lookup: CDR1 SEHNR, CDR2 FQNEAQ (reference sequence).

A single count supports this clone. The gene calls are TRBV19 and TRBJ1-6; no clear D gene. Trimming left V 3 bases short and J 5 bases short, with 14 bases between. Germline lookup yields CDR1 LNHDA and CDR2 SQIVND (reference sequence). This CDR3 contains 16 residues. CDR3 in DNA: TGTGCCAGTAGTATTGCCCCCCAAACAGATAATTCACCCCTCCACTTT. This encodes CASSIAPQTDNSPLHF. The full variable domain, rest sourced from reference TRBV19 and TRBJ1-6, is DGGITQSPKYLFRKEGQNVTLSCEQNLNHDAMYWYRQDPGQGLRLIYYSQIVNDFQKGDIAEGYSVSREKKESFPLTVTSAQKNPTAFYLCASSIAPQTDNSPLHFGNGTRLTVT.

V usage is TRBV29-1 and J usage is TRBJ2-2; TRBD1 matches 9 bases. CDR3 length: 14 residues. V lost 4 bases and J lost 7; bases outside the gene matches: 7. Germline V CDR1 and CDR2: SQVTM, ANQGSEA. The CDR3 loop is CSVAQGAHIGELFF. The CDR3 DNA follows: TGCAGCGTTGCACAGGGGGCGCATATCGGGGAGCTGTTTTTT.

The chain uses TRBV6-5 and TRBJ1-2; D remains ambiguous. Germline V gene sequence: CDR1 MNHEY, CDR2 SVGAGI. Trimming took 0 bases from V and 0 from J, leaving 11 bases between them. The CDR3 sequence is 16 residues long. CDR3 residues: CASSYSMFGSNYGYTF. CDR3 nucleotides: TGTGCCAGCAGTTACTCGATGTTCGGGTCTAACTATGGCTACACCTTC.

The CDR3 DNA reads as TGCGCCAGCACCCCCGGGACAACACACTACGAGCAGTACTTC. This gives the protein CASTPGTTHYEQYF. The chain carries TRBV5-1 and TRBJ2-7, with D possibly matching TRBD1 (6 bases). V dropped 6 bases and J dropped 3 bases, with 16 bases sitting between them. Germline values: CDR1 SGHRS, CDR2 YFSETQ. The CDR3 totals 14 residues. The variable domain in full, with the rest retrieved from reference TRBV5-1 and TRBJ2-7, is KAGVTQTPRYLIKTRGQQVTLSCSPISGHRSVSWYQQTPGQGLQFLFEYFSETQRNKGNFPGRFSGRQFSNSRSEMNVSTLELGDSALYLCASTPGTTHYEQYFGPGTRLTVT.

This clone was counted a single time. V usage is TRBV9 and J usage is TRBJ1-2, with D uncertain. CDR3 length: 14 residues. With 5 bases removed from V and 6 bases from J, the gap between germline ends came to 17 bases. Germline-derived CDR1 and CDR2 are SGDLS and YYNGEE. CDR3 sequence: CASRPQSGIHGYTF. As DNA, the CDR3 is TGTGCCAGCAGACCCCAGTCGGGGATCCATGGCTACACCTTC.

This clone was seen only once. V is TRBV13 and J is TRBJ2-2; 8 bases agree with TRBD2. V gave up 9 bases and J gave up 4 bases; unmatched junction bases: 10. The germline V gene encodes CDR1 PRHDT and CDR2 FYEKMQ (reference sequence). The CDR3 length is 15 residues. This CDR3 is CASTSSSGLTGELFF. The CDR3 bases are TGTGCCAGTACTTCATCTAGCGGGCTCACCGGGGAGCTGTTTTTT.

The CDR3 loop is CASSPDRGGQPQHF. CDR3 DNA: TGTGCCAGCTCACCGGACAGGGGTGGTCAGCCCCAGCATTTT. This rearrangement joins TRBV18 to TRBJ1-5; 9 positions agree with TRBD1. V dropped 3 bases and J dropped 6; count of bases not matched to a gene: 3. Germline lookup yields CDR1 KGHSH and CDR2 LQKENI. There are 14 residues in the CDR3. The complete variable domain, with remaining parts taken from reference TRBV18 and TRBJ1-5, reads NAGVMQNPRHLVRRRGQEARLRCSPMKGHSHVYWYRQLPEEGLKFMVYLQKENIIDESGMPKERFSAEFPKEGPSILRIQQVVRGDSAAYFCASSPDRGGQPQHFGDGTRLSIL.

The V call is TRBV7-3, the J call TRBJ2-3; 7 nucleotides line up with TRBD2. V trimming: 4 bases; J trimming: 1 base; junction bases outside the gene matches: 5. CDR3 length: 15 residues. Germline V gene data show CDR1 as SGHTA and CDR2 as FQGTGA. CDR3 loop: CASSSPLAGTDTQYF. In DNA form, the CDR3 reads TGTGCCAGCAGCTCCCCGCTAGCGGGCACAGATACGCAGTATTTT.

The chain employs TRBV15 and TRBJ2-1, with a weak D call TRBD2 (6 bases). Trimming left V 0 bases short and J 0 bases short, with 12 bases between. The CDR3 totals 17 residues. Per the germline V gene, CDR1 is LNHNV and CDR2 is YYDKDF (reference sequence). The CDR3 DNA follows: TGTGCCACCAGCAGAGAGATCGGGACTCCCTCCTACAATGAGCAGTTCTTC. Protein product: CATSREIGTPSYNEQFF.

The chain carries TRBV6-1 and TRBJ1-5; TRBD1 matches 12 bases. J was trimmed by 2 bases and V by 2 bases; bases with no gene match: 13. The CDR3 totals 20 residues. CDR1 MNHNS and CDR2 SASEGT come from the germline V gene. The CDR3: CASSESFRDRGLLGNQPQHF. DNA for the CDR3: TGTGCCAGCAGTGAAAGCTTTCGGGACAGGGGGCTTCTAGGCAATCAGCCCCAGCATTTT.

The V call is TRBV5-4, the J call TRBJ1-1; unclear D gene. There are 14 residues in the CDR3. Germline CDR1 is SGHNT and CDR2 is YYREEE (reference sequence). V lost 0 bases and J lost 9, with 15 bases in between. The CDR3 protein is CASSLAVEGRQAFF. The CDR3 bases are TGTGCCAGCAGCTTGGCCGTGGAGGGAAGACAAGCTTTCTTT.

The rearrangement joins TRBV5-1 to TRBJ1-1; D is unresolved. Germline V CDR1 and CDR2: SGHRS, YFSETQ. The CDR3 is 13 residues long. Trimming left V 4 bases short and J 4 bases short, with 11 bases between. The CDR3 DNA sequence: TGCGCCAGCAGCCGCAGTGAGGGCACTGAAGCTTTCTTT. This codes for CASSRSEGTEAFF.

The chain is built from TRBV14 and TRBJ2-5; D gene ambiguous. The germline V and J ends were trimmed by 1 base and 5 bases, with 20 bases remaining between them. There are 17 residues in the CDR3. Looked up from germline, CDR1 is SGHDN and CDR2 is FVKESK. The CDR3, as DNA: TGTGCCAGCAGCCAAGGAAAATACGGAGTGGCGAGGGAGACCCAGTACTTC. It translates to CASSQGKYGVARETQYF.

The genes are TRBV5-4 and TRBJ1-3; D might be TRBD1 (5 bases). The CDR3 consists of 16 residues. Germline values: CDR1 SGHNT, CDR2 YYREEE (reference sequence). V gave up 0 bases and J gave up 0 bases, with 10 bases separating them. CDR3 nucleotides: TGTGCCAGCAGCTTGGGGGGCATAAACTCTGGAAACACCATATATTTT. This sequence encodes CASSLGGINSGNTIYF.

The chain couples TRBV7-9 to TRBJ2-7; 9 nucleotides align to TRBD1. Per germline, CDR1 SEHNR and CDR2 FQNEAQ (reference sequence). The V and J ends lost 3 bases and 2 bases, in that order; junction bases with no gene match: 5. The CDR3 contains 15 residues. CDR3 residues: CASSFDRGATYEQYF. In DNA form, the CDR3 reads TGTGCCAGCAGCTTCGACAGGGGGGCAACCTACGAGCAGTACTTC.

The V gene is TRBV5-6, the J gene TRBJ1-2, with D unresolved. This CDR3 contains 14 residues. Trimming cost V 5 bases and J 4 bases, with 15 bases left between them. Germline V gene sequence: CDR1 SGHDT, CDR2 YYEEEE. CDR3 coding DNA: TGTGCCAGCAGGGTCGAACGAGGTGGCTATGGCTACACCTTC. Amino acids: CASRVERGGYGYTF.

The table lists this clone with a few counts. The chain uses TRBV27 and TRBJ2-1; TRBD2 matches 9 bases. Germline CDR1 reads MNHEY; CDR2 reads SMNVEV (reference sequence). The V segment lost 4 bases and the J segment 9 bases; nucleotides outside the gene matches: 7. The CDR3 length is 14 residues. The CDR3, as DNA: TGTGCCAGCAGTTCCCCGAGCGGGAGGATTGAGCAGTTCTTC. Amino acid sequence: CASSSPSGRIEQFF.

This chain links TRBV7-2 with TRBJ2-1; 8 bases fit TRBD1. Germline CDR1 is SGHTA and CDR2 is FQGNSA. The V and J ends lost 6 bases and 9 bases, in that order; junction bases with no gene match: 10. The CDR3 is made up of 14 amino acids. DNA of the CDR3: TGTGCCAGCAGTCACGCCGACAGGGGCGGTGAGCAGTTCTTC. This sequence encodes CASSHADRGGEQFF. Using reference TRBV7-2 and TRBJ2-1 for the parts outside the CDR3, the full variable domain is GAGVSQSPSNKVTEKGKDVELRCDPISGHTALYWYRQSLGQGLEFLIYFQGNSAPDKSGLPSDRFSAERTGGSVSTLTIQRTQQEDSAVYLCASSHADRGGEQFFGPGTRLTVL.